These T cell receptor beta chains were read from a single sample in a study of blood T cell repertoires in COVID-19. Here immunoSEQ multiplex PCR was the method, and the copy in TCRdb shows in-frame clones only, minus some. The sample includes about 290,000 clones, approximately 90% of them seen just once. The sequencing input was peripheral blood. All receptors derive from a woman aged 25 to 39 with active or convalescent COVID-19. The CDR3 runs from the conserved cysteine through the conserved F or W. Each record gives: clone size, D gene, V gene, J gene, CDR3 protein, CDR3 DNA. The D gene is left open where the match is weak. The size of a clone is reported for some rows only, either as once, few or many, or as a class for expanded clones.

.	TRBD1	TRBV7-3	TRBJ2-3	CASSLQGGTDTQYF	TGTGCCAGCAGCTTACAGGGGGGCACAGATACGCAGTATTTT
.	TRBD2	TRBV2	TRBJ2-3	CASSKNGGGTDTQYF	TGTGCCAGCAGCAAAAACGGGGGAGGGACAGATACGCAGTATTTT
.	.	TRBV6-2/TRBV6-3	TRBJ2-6	CASSYSGKSSGANVLTF	TGTGCCAGCAGTTACAGCGGCAAAAGCTCTGGGGCCAACGTCCTGACTTTC
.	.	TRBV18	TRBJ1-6	CASSPLAGTNSPLHF	TGTGCCAGCTCGCCCCTTGCGGGGACTAATTCACCCCTCCACTTT
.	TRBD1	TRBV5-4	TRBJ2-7	CASSSEGQGLQQYF	TGTGCCAGCAGCTCGGAGGGACAGGGACTACAGCAGTACTTC
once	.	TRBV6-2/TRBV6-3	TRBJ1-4	CASSYFGRANEKLFF	TGTGCCAGCAGTTACTTTGGCAGGGCGAATGAAAAACTGTTTTTT
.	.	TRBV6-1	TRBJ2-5	CASSERYGETQYF	TGTGCCAGCAGTGAACGTTACGGAGAGACCCAGTACTTC
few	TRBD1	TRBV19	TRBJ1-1	CASSISGGIQGAEAFF	TGTGCCAGTAGTATATCCGGGGGCATACAGGGGGCTGAAGCTTTCTTT
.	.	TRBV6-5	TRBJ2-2	CASRGQGGTGELFF	TGTGCCAGCCGGGGTCAGGGAGGAACCGGGGAGCTGTTTTTT
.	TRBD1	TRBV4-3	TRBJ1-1	CASSQDWGRGQVGAFF	TGCGCCAGCAGCCAAGATTGGGGCAGGGGGCAGGTGGGAGCTTTCTTT
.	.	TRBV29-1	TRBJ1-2	CSVEDNNYGYTF	TGCAGCGTTGAGGACAATAACTATGGCTACACCTTC
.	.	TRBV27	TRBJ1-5	CASSLTGMRWAGQPQHF	TGTGCCAGCAGTTTGACGGGGATGAGATGGGCCGGTCAGCCCCAGCATTTT
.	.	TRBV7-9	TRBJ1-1	CASRVSGGDTEAFF	TGTGCCAGCAGAGTCAGTGGGGGGGATACTGAAGCTTTCTTT
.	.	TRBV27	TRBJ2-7	CASSPRPRYEQYF	TGTGCCAGCAGTCCGCGTCCGCGCTACGAGCAGTACTTC
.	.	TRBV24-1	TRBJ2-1	CATSDLRLAHNNEQFF	TGTGCCACCAGTGATTTGAGGCTAGCGCATAACAATGAGCAGTTCTTC
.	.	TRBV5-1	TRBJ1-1	CASSFLSASALGNTEAFF	TGCGCCAGCAGCTTCCTTTCCGCTAGCGCGCTGGGGAACACTGAAGCTTTCTTT
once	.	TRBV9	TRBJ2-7	CASSVRGNPASYEQYF	TGTGCCAGCAGCGTAAGGGGAAACCCCGCCTCCTACGAGCAGTACTTC
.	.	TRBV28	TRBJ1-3	CATTGGISGNTIYF	TGTGCCACCACGGGGGGGATCTCTGGAAACACCATATATTTT
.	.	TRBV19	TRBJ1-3	CASTKWGPGNTIYF	TGTGCCAGTACCAAATGGGGGCCTGGAAACACCATATATTTT
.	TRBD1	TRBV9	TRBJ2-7	CASSAGTGSSYEQYF	TGTGCCAGCAGCGCCGGGACAGGGAGCTCCTACGAGCAGTACTTC
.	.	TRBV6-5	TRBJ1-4	CASSTGATNEKLFF	TGTGCCAGCTCTACAGGCGCAACTAATGAAAAACTGTTTTTT
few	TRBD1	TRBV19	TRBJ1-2	CASSHIRDRGTNYGYTF	TGTGCCAGTAGTCACATCCGGGACAGGGGGACTAACTATGGCTACACCTTC
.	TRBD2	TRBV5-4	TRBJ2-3	CASSSLAGGAYSTDTQYF	TGTGCCAGCAGCTCACTAGCGGGGGGCGCTTATAGCACAGATACGCAGTATTTT
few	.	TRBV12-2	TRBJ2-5	CASRLSGLAGDKETQYF	TGTGCAAGTCGCTTGTCGGGACTAGCGGGGGATAAAGAGACCCAGTACTTC
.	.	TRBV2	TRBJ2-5	CASNRDTPGQYF	TGTGCCAGCAACCGGGACACCCCCGGCCAGTACTTC
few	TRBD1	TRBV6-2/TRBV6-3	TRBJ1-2	CASSYYGQGGAYGYTF	TGTGCCAGCAGTTACTACGGACAGGGGGGAGCTTATGGCTACACCTTC
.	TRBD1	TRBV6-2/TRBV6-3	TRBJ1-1	CASSPRDRAVF	TGTGCCAGCAGTCCCAGGGACAGGGCCGTCTTT
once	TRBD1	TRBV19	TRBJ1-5	CASSPRDRGSRNQPQHF	TGTGCCAGTAGTCCACGGGACAGGGGATCACGTAATCAGCCCCAGCATTTT
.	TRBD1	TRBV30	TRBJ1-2	CAWTHRDRGDGYTF	TGTGCCTGGACCCATCGGGACAGGGGGGATGGCTACACCTTC
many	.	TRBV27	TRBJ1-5	CASGRRGDSSNQPQHF	TGTGCCAGCGGCCGCCGGGGGGACTCCAGCAATCAGCCCCAGCATTTT
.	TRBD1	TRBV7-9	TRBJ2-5	CASSFRQGGETQYF	TGTGCCAGCAGCTTCCGACAGGGCGGTGAGACCCAGTACTTC
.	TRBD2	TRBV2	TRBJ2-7	CASSEVVSGGAAEQYF	TGTGCCAGCAGTGAAGTGGTCAGCGGGGGGGCCGCAGAGCAGTACTTC
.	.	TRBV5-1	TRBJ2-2	CASSFRQTNTGELFF	TGCGCCAGCAGCTTCCGACAGACGAACACCGGGGAGCTGTTTTTT
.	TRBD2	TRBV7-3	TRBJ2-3	CASSLTGTSGVVDTQYF	TGTGCCAGCAGCTTAACCGGGACTAGCGGGGTGGTGGATACGCAGTATTTT
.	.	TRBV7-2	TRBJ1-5	CASSLSSGGPNQPQHF	TGTGCCAGCAGCTTATCATCGGGGGGGCCTAATCAGCCCCAGCATTTT
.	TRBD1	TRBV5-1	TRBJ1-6	CASSLTGESSPLHF	TGCGCCAGCAGCTTGACAGGGGAAAGTTCACCCCTCCACTTT
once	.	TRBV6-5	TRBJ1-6	CASKFQGYNSPLHF	TGTGCCAGCAAATTCCAGGGTTATAATTCACCCCTCCACTTT
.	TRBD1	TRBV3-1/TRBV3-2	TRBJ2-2	CASSPPGTGGTGELFF	TGTGCCAGCAGCCCTCCGGGGACAGGGGGTACCGGGGAGCTGTTTTTT
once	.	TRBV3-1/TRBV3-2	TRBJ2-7	CASSLYTGSRTYEQYF	TGTGCCAGCAGCCTTTACACAGGGAGCCGAACCTACGAGCAGTACTTC
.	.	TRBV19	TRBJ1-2	CASSIDSYGYTF	TGTGCCAGTAGTATCGACAGCTATGGCTACACCTTC
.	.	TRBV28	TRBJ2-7	CASDQDTFGEQYF	TGTGCCAGCGACCAGGACACTTTCGGCGAGCAGTACTTC
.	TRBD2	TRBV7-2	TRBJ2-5	CASSLALGGGETQYF	TGTGCCAGCAGCTTAGCGCTGGGGGGAGGGGAGACCCAGTACTTC
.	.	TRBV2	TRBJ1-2	CASGRTNYGYTF	TGTGCCAGCGGACGGACAAACTATGGCTACACCTTC
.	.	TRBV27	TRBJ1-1	CASSLSASVFEAFF	TGTGCCAGCAGTTTATCCGCGTCCGTTTTTGAAGCTTTCTTT
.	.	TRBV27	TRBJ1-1	CASRGTPLNTEAFF	TGTGCCAGCAGGGGCACCCCTTTGAACACTGAAGCTTTCTTT
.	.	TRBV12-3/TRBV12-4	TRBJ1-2	CASSFDRSYGYTF	TGTGCCAGCAGTTTTGACAGGTCGTATGGCTACACCTTC
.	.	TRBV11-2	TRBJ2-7	CASSLAGVSRYEQYF	TGTGCCAGCAGCTTAGCAGGGGTCAGTAGATACGAGCAGTACTTC
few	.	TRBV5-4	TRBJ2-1	CASSLRTSGGNEQFF	TGTGCCAGCAGCTTGAGGACTTCGGGTGGGAATGAGCAGTTCTTC
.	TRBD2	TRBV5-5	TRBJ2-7	CASGGLDEQYF	TGTGCCAGCGGAGGACTAGACGAGCAGTACTTC
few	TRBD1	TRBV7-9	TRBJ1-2	CASSLAYRGRRANYGYTF	TGTGCCAGCAGCTTAGCATACAGGGGACGTAGGGCTAACTATGGCTACACCTTC
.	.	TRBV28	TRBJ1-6	CASKVGRRPYNSPLHF	TGTGCCAGCAAAGTTGGGCGCCGCCCCTATAATTCACCCCTCCACTTT
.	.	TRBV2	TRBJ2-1	CASTTGINEQFF	TGTGCCAGCACTACAGGGATCAATGAGCAGTTCTTC
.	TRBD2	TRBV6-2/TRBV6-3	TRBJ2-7	CASSHPGLAGGRYEQYF	TGTGCCAGCAGTCATCCGGGACTAGCGGGGGGGCGTTACGAGCAGTACTTC
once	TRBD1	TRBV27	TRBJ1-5	CASRTGQGVNQPQHF	TGTGCCAGCAGGACGGGACAGGGGGTTAATCAGCCCCAGCATTTT